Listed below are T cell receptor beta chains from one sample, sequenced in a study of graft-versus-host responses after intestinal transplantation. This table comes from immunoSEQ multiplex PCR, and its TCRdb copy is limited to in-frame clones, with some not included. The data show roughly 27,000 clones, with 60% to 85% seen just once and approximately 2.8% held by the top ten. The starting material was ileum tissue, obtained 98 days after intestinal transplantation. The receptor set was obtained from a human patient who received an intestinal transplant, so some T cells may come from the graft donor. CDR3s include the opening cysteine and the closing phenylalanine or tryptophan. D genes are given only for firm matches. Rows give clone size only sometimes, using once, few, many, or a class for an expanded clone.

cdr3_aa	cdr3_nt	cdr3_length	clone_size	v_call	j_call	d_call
CASSPAGGAYEQYF	TGTGCCAGCAGCCCAGCTGGTGGGGCCTACGAGCAGTACTTC	14	-	TRBV9	TRBJ2-7	-
CASSLTGSGNTIYF	TGTGCCAGCAGCTTAACGGGCTCTGGAAACACCATATATTTT	14	few	TRBV7-3	TRBJ1-3	-
CASSFHVGRGQGEAFF	TGTGCCAGCAGTTTTCATGTTGGGAGGGGCCAGGGTGAAGCTTTCTTT	16	-	TRBV27	TRBJ1-1	-
CASSWGDREGSEAFF	TGTGCCAGCAGCTGGGGGGACAGGGAGGGATCTGAAGCTTTCTTT	15	-	TRBV7-6	TRBJ1-1	TRBD1
CASSLGRDLYNSPLHF	TGTGCCAGCAGTTTGGGCCGGGACCTGTATAATTCACCCCTCCACTTT	16	-	TRBV28	TRBJ1-6	-
CASSLDGPIEKLFF	TGTGCCAGCAGCTTGGACGGGCCCATTGAAAAACTGTTTTTT	14	-	TRBV11-2	TRBJ1-4	-
CASTLVGRGLHEQYF	TGTGCCAGCACCCTAGTAGGGCGGGGGTTACACGAGCAGTACTTC	15	once	TRBV7-9	TRBJ2-7	TRBD2
CARLLFCLHSYEQYF	TGTGCCAGGCTTCTGTTCTGTCTTCACTCCTACGAGCAGTACTTC	15	-	TRBV6-4	TRBJ2-7	-
CASSVEGGTEAFF	TGTGCCAGCAGCGTAGAGGGTGGGACTGAAGCTTTCTTT	13	-	TRBV9	TRBJ1-1	-
CAISDPPGTGRWAEAFF	TGTGCCATCAGTGATCCGCCCGGGACAGGGAGGTGGGCTGAAGCTTTCTTT	17	-	TRBV10-3	TRBJ1-1	TRBD1
CASSQRDLSNQPQHF	TGCGCCAGCAGCCAACGAGACCTTAGCAATCAGCCCCAGCATTTT	15	-	TRBV4-1	TRBJ1-5	-
CASSYTQYF	TGTGCCAGCAGTTATACGCAGTATTTT	9	-	TRBV11-2	TRBJ2-3	-
CASSESPTGGTYEQYF	TGCGCCAGCAGTGAGTCCCCGACGGGGGGTACGTACGAGCAGTACTTC	16	once	TRBV10-1	TRBJ2-7	TRBD2
CASSLGDQETQYF	TGTGCCAGCAGCTTGGGGGATCAAGAGACCCAGTACTTC	13	-	TRBV5-4	TRBJ2-5	-
CAIRPVTQGVNTEAFF	TGTGCCATCAGACCCGTAACACAGGGTGTGAACACTGAAGCTTTCTTT	16	-	TRBV10-3	TRBJ1-1	-
CASSMNTEAFF	TGTGCCAGCAGCATGAACACTGAAGCTTTCTTT	11	-	TRBV6-6	TRBJ1-1	-
CASSARDREGDEQFF	TGTGCCAGCAGTGCCCGGGACAGGGAAGGTGATGAGCAGTTCTTC	15	once	TRBV6-1	TRBJ2-1	TRBD1
CASSSAYEQYF	TGTGCCAGCAGCTCCGCCTACGAGCAGTACTTC	11	-	TRBV11-3	TRBJ2-7	-
CASSLAFDEQFF	TGTGCCAGCAGCTTAGCGTTCGATGAGCAGTTCTTC	12	few	TRBV7-9	TRBJ2-1	-
CASSRRGQNTEAFF	TGTGCCAGCAGCCGCAGGGGGCAAAACACTGAAGCTTTCTTT	14	-	TRBV6-5	TRBJ1-1	TRBD1
CASSKSPGARNTEAFF	TGTGCCAGCAGCAAATCCCCGGGGGCTAGGAACACTGAAGCTTTCTTT	16	-	TRBV4-2	TRBJ1-1	-
CARSFCREGTEAFF	TGTGCCAGAAGCTTTTGTAGGGAGGGCACTGAAGCTTTCTTT	14	-	TRBV5-3	TRBJ1-1	-
CASSQRTGDYNEQFF	TGTGCCAGCAGCCAGAGGACAGGGGACTACAATGAGCAGTTCTTC	15	-	TRBV4-2	TRBJ2-1	TRBD1
CASSLNQRGPFYEQYF	TGCGCCAGCAGCTTAAATCAGCGGGGTCCTTTCTACGAGCAGTACTTC	16	-	TRBV5-1	TRBJ2-7	TRBD2
CASSLGNQPQHF	TGTGCCAGCAGTTTAGGGAATCAGCCCCAGCATTTT	12	once	TRBV27	TRBJ1-5	-
CASSQARPATGREETQYF	TGCGCCAGCAGTCAAGCCAGGCCAGCGACAGGGAGAGAGGAGACCCAGTACTTC	18	-	TRBV23-1	TRBJ2-5	TRBD1
CASSLGRGANNEQFF	TGTGCCAGCAGCTTGGGGCGGGGGGCAAACAATGAGCAGTTCTTC	15	-	TRBV13	TRBJ2-1	TRBD2
CASSSGGYGYTF	TGTGCCAGCAGCTCAGGAGGCTATGGCTACACCTTC	12	-	TRBV27	TRBJ1-2	-
CASRGQGRNQPQHF	TGTGCCAGTAGGGGACAGGGTAGAAATCAGCCCCAGCATTTT	14	-	TRBV19	TRBJ1-5	TRBD1
CASSPPGADTQYF	TGTGCCAGCTCACCACCGGGGGCAGATACGCAGTATTTT	13	-	TRBV18	TRBJ2-3	-
CASSSERGGLAEQFF	TGTGCCAGCAGCTCCGAGCGGGGGGGACTCGCGGAGCAGTTCTTC	15	once	TRBV5-4	TRBJ2-1	TRBD2
CASSLVLAGGAGELFF	TGTGCCAGCAGTTTAGTACTAGCGGGGGGGGCCGGGGAGCTGTTTTTT	16	-	TRBV27	TRBJ2-2	TRBD2
CAISESTGGEQYF	TGTGCCATCAGTGAGTCGACAGGGGGCGAGCAGTACTTC	13	-	TRBV10-3	TRBJ2-7	TRBD1
CASRMTGVNQPQHF	TGTGCCAGTAGGATGACAGGGGTCAATCAGCCCCAGCATTTT	14	-	TRBV19	TRBJ1-5	TRBD1
CSVEVKTYEQYF	TGCAGCGTTGAGGTCAAAACCTACGAGCAGTACTTC	12	-	TRBV29-1	TRBJ2-7	-
CASSTGTEVTYEQYF	TGTGCCAGCAGTACCGGGACGGAGGTAACCTACGAGCAGTACTTC	15	-	TRBV27	TRBJ2-7	-
CAWSEGTGWYGYTF	TGTGCCTGGAGTGAGGGGACAGGGTGGTATGGCTACACCTTC	14	once	TRBV30	TRBJ1-2	TRBD1
CASSPEWMEPQHF	TGTGCCAGCAGCCCTGAGTGGATGGAGCCCCAGCATTTT	13	-	TRBV7-6	TRBJ1-5	-
CASSLKRSSYNEQFF	TGTGCCAGCAGTTTAAAGAGGAGCTCCTACAATGAGCAGTTCTTC	15	-	TRBV28	TRBJ2-1	-
CASSQYNRGNYGYTF	TGTGCCAGCAGTCAATATAACAGGGGAAACTATGGCTACACCTTC	15	-	TRBV27	TRBJ1-2	TRBD1
CASSFPTGKDSGANVLTF	TGTGCCAGCAGCTTCCCAACAGGGAAGGACTCTGGGGCCAACGTCCTGACTTTC	18	-	TRBV5-4	TRBJ2-6	-
CASILYTEAFF	TGTGCCAGCATCCTGTACACTGAAGCTTTCTTT	11	-	TRBV6-6	TRBJ1-1	-